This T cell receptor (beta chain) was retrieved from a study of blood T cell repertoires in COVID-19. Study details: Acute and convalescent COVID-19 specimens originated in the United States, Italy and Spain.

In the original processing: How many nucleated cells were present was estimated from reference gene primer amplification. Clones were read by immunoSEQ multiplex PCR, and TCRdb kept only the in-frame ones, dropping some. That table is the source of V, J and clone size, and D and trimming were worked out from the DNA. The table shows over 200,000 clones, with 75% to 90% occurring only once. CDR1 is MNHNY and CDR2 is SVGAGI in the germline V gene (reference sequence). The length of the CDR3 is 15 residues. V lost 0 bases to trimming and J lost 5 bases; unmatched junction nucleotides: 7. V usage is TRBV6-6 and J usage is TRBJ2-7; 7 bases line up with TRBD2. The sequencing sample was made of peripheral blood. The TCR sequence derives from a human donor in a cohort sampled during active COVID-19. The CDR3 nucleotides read TGTGCCAGCAGTTACTCCTGGGAGGGAATCCACGAGCAGTACTTC. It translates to CASSYSWEGIHEQYF.